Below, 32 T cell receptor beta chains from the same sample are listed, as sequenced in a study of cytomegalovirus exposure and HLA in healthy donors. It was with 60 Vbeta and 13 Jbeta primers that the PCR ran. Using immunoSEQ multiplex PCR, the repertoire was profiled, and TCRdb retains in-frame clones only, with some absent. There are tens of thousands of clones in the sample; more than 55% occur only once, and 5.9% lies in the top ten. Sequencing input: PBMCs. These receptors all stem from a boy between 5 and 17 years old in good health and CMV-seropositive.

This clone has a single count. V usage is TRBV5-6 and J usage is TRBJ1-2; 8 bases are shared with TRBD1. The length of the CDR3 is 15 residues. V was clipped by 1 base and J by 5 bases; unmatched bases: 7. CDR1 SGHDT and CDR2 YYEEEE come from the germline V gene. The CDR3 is CASSLLDRDLYGYTF. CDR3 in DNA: TGTGCCAGCAGCTTGCTGGACAGGGACTTATATGGCTACACCTTC. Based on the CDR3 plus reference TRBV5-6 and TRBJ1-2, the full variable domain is DAGVTQSPTHLIKTRGQQVTLRCSPKSGHDTVSWYQQALGQGPQFIFQYYEEEERQRGNFPDRFSGHQFPNYSSELNVNALLLGDSALYLCASSLLDRDLYGYTFGSGTRLTVV.

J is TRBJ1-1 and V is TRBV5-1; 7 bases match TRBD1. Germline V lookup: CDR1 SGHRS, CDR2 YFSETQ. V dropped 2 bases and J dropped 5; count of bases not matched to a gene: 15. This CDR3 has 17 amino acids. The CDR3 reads CASSFFLSQGSGTEAFF. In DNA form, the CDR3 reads TGCGCCAGCAGCTTCTTCCTTTCACAGGGGTCGGGGACTGAAGCTTTCTTT. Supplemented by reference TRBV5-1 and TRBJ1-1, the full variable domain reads KAGVTQTPRYLIKTRGQQVTLSCSPISGHRSVSWYQQTPGQGLQFLFEYFSETQRNKGNFPGRFSGRQFSNSRSEMNVSTLELGDSALYLCASSFFLSQGSGTEAFFGQGTRLTVV.

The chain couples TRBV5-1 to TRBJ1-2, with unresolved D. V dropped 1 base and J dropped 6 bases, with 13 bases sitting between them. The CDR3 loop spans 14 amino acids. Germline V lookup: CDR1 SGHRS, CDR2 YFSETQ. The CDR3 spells CASSLSSGLNGYTF. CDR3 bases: TGCGCCAGCAGCTTGTCATCCGGGTTGAATGGCTACACCTTC.

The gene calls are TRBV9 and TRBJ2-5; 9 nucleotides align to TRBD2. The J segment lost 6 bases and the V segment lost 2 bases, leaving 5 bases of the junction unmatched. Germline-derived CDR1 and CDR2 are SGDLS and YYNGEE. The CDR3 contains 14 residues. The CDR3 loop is CASSVSGSGQTQYF. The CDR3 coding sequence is TGTGCCAGCAGCGTTAGCGGGAGTGGCCAGACCCAGTACTTC.

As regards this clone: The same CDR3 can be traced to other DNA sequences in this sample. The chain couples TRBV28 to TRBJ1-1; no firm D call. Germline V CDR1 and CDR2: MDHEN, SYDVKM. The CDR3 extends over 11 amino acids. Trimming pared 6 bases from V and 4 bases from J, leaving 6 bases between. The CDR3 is CASSPGTEAFF. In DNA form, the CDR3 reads TGTGCCAGCAGCCCCGGCACTGAAGCTTTCTTT.

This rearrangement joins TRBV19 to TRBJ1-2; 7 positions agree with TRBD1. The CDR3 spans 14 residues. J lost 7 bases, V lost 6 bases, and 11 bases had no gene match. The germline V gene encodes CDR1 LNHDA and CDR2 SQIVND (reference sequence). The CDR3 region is CASRVTGQSGGYTF. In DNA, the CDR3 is TGTGCCAGTAGGGTGACAGGGCAGAGTGGTGGCTACACCTTC.

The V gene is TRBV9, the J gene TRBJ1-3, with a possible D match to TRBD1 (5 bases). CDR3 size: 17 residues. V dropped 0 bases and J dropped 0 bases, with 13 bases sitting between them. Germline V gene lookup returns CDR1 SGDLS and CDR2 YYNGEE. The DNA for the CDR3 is TGTGCCAGCAGCGTAGGGCAGGGAAAGGCCTCTGGAAACACCATATATTTT. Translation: CASSVGQGKASGNTIYF.

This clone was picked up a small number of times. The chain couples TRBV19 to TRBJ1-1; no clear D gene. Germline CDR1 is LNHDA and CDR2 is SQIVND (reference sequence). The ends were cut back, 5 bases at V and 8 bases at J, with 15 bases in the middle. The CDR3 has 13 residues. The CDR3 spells CASSPVSGNEAFF. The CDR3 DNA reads TGTGCCAGTAGTCCCGTCAGCGGGAACGAAGCTTTCTTT.

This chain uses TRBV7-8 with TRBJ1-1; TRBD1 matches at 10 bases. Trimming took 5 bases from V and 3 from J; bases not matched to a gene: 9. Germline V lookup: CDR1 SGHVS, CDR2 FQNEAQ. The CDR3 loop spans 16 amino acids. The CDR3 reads CASSPDRGHGDTEAFF. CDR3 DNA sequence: TGTGCCAGCAGCCCCGACAGGGGGCATGGGGACACTGAAGCTTTCTTT. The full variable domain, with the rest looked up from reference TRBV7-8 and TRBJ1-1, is GAGVSQSPRYKVAKRGQDVALRCDPISGHVSLFWYQQALGQGPEFLTYFQNEAQLDKSGLPSDRFFAERPEGSVSTLKIQRTQQEDSAVYLCASSPDRGHGDTEAFFGQGTRLTVV.

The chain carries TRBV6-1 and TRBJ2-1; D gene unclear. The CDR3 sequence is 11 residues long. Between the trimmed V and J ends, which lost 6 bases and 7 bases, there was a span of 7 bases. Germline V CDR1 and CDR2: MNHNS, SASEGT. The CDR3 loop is CASSEVNEQFF. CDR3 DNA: TGTGCCAGCAGCGAGGTAAATGAGCAGTTCTTC.

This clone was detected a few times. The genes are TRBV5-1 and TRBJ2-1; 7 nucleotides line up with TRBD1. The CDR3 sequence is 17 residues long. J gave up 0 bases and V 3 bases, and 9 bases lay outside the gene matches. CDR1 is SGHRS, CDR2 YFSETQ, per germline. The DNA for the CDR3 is TGCGCCAGCAGCTCCAATCCGACAGGGAGCTCCTACAATGAGCAGTTCTTC. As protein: CASSSNPTGSSYNEQFF.

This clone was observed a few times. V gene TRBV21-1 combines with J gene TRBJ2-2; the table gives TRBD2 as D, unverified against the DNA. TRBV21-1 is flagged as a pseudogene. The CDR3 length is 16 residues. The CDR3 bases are TGTGCCAGCAGCCCCCGTGAGGGGAGGGGAACCGGGGAGCTGTTTTTT. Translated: CASSPREGRGTGELFF.

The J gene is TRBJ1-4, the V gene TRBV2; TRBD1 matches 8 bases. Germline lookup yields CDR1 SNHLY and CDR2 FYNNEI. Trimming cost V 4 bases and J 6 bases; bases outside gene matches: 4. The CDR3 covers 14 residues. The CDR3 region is CASSGAGGYEKLFF. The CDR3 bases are TGTGCCAGCAGTGGCGCAGGGGGCTATGAAAAACTGTTTTTT.

The CDR3 DNA sequence: TGCGCCAGCAGCCAAACTAGCGGGGAGAGCAATGAGCAGTTCTTC. This encodes CASSQTSGESNEQFF. This chain joins TRBV4-3 and TRBJ2-1, with TRBD2 matching over 10 bases. CDR1 is LGHNA and CDR2 is YSLEER in the germline V gene. This CDR3 has 15 amino acids. V was clipped by 2 bases and J by 6 bases; unmatched bases: 4.

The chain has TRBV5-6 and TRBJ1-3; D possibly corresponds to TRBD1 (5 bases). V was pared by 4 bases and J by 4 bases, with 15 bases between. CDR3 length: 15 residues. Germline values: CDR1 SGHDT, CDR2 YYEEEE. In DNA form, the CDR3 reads TGTGCCAGCAGCAGTTACCCAGGGTCCGGAAACACCATATATTTT. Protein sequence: CASSSYPGSGNTIYF.

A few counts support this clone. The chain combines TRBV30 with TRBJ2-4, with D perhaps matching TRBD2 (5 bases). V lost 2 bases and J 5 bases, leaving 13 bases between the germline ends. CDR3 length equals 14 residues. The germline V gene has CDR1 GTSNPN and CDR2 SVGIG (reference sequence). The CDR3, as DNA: TGTGCCTGGAGTCGCGGGCAGCACGAAAACATTCAGTACTTC. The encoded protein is CAWSRGQHENIQYF.

For the CDR3, the DNA is TGTGCCAGCAGCTTATCTACTGAGACCCAGTACTTC. Translation: CASSLSTETQYF. V and J are TRBV7-2 and TRBJ2-5; D is undetermined. V was pared by 2 bases and J by 5 bases, with 6 bases between. From germline, CDR1 is SGHTA and CDR2 FQGNSA. The CDR3 has 12 residues.

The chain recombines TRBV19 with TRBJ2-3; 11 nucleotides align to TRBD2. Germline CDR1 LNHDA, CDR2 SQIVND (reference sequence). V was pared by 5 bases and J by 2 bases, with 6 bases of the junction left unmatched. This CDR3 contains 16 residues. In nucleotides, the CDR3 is TGTGCCAGTAGTTTCCGACTAGCGGGAACCACAGATACGCAGTATTTT. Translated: CASSFRLAGTTDTQYF.

CDR3 bases: TGTGCCAGCAGGGCCCGGGACAGCTTTAATCAGCCCCAGCATTTT. Protein: CASRARDSFNQPQHF. This chain links TRBV28 with TRBJ1-5; 7 bases align to TRBD1. This CDR3 has 15 amino acids. Unmatched junction bases numbered 9, after V lost 6 bases and J lost 4 bases. CDR1 is MDHEN, CDR2 SYDVKM, per germline.

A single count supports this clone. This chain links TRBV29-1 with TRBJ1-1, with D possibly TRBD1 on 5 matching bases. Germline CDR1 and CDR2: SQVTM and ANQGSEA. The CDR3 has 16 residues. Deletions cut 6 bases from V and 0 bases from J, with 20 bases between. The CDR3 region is CSVGLGRGAVNTEAFF. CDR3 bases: TGCAGCGTGGGACTTGGGAGGGGAGCAGTGAACACTGAAGCTTTCTTT.

CDR3: CSVESGQGAIGFGNEQFF. The DNA for the CDR3 is TGCAGCGTTGAGTCGGGACAGGGGGCAATCGGTTTCGGCAATGAGCAGTTCTTC. The chain employs TRBV29-1 and TRBJ2-1, with TRBD1 matching 12 bases. Looked up from germline, CDR1 is SQVTM and CDR2 is ANQGSEA. The junction had 15 bases not matched to a gene; V was cut back by 3 bases and J by 6 bases. The CDR3 runs 18 residues.

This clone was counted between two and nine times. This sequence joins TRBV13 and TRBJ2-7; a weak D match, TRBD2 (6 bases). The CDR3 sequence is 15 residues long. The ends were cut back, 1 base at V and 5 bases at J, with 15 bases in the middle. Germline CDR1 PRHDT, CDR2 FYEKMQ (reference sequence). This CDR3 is CASSLAGGRIDEQYF. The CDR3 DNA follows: TGTGCCAGCAGCTTAGCAGGTGGGAGGATCGACGAGCAGTACTTC.

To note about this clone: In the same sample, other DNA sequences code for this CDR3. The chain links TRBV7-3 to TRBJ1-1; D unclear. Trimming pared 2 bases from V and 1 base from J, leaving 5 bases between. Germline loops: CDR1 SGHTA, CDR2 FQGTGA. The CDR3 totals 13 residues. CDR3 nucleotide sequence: TGTGCCAGCAGCTTACGCAGGAACACTGAAGCTTTCTTT. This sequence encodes CASSLRRNTEAFF.

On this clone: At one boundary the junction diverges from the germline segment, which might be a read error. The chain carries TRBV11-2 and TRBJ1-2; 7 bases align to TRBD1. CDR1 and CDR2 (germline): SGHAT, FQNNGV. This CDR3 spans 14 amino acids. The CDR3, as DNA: TGTGCCAGCAGCGTAAGCCGGACAGGCTATGGCTACCCCTTC. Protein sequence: CASSVSRTGYGYPF.

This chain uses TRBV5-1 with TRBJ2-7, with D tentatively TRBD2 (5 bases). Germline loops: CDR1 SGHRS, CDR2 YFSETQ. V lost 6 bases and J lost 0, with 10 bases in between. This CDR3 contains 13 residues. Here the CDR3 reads CASTAGSSYEQYF. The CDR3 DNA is TGCGCCAGCACGGCGGGTTCCTCCTACGAGCAGTACTTC. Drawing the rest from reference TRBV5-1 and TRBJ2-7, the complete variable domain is KAGVTQTPRYLIKTRGQQVTLSCSPISGHRSVSWYQQTPGQGLQFLFEYFSETQRNKGNFPGRFSGRQFSNSRSEMNVSTLELGDSALYLCASTAGSSYEQYFGPGTRLTVT.

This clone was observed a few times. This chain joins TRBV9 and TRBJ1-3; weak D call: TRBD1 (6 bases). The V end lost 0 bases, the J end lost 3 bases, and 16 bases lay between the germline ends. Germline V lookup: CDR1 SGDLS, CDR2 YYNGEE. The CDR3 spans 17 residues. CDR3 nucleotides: TGTGCCAGCAGCGTAGAGCGGGGCAGGGGTTTTGGAAACACCATATATTTT. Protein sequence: CASSVERGRGFGNTIYF.

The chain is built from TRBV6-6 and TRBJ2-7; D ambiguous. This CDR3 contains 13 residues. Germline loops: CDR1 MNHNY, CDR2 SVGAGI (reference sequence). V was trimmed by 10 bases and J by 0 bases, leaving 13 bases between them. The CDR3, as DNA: TGTGCCATAAAGTCAGTCGCCTCCTACGAGCAGTACTTC. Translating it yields CAIKSVASYEQYF.

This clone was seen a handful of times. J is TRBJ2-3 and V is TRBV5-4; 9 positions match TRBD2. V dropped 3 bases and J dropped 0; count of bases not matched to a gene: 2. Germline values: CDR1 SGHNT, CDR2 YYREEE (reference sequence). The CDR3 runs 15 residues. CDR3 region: CASSSGLASTDTQYF. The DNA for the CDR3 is TGTGCCAGCAGCTCGGGACTAGCAAGCACAGATACGCAGTATTTT.

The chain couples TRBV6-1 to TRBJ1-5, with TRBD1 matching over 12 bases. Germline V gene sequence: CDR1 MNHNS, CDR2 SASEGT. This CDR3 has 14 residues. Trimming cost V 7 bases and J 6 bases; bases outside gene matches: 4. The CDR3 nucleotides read TGTGCCAGCATCGGGACAGGGGGCACTCAGCCCCAGCATTTT. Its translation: CASIGTGGTQPQHF.

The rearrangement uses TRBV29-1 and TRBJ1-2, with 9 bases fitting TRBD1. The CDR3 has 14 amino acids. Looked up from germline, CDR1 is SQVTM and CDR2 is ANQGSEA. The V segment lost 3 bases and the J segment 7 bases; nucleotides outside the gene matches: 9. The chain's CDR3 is CSVDFSGQGSGYTF. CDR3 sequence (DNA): TGCAGCGTTGATTTCTCGGGACAGGGATCTGGCTACACCTTC.

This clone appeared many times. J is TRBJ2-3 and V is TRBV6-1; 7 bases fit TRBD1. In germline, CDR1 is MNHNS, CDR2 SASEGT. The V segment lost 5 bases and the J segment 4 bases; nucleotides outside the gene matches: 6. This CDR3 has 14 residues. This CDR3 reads CASSIQGRPDTQYF. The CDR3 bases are TGTGCCAGCAGTATACAGGGGCGCCCAGATACGCAGTATTTT.

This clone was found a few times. The DNA of the CDR3 is TGTGCCAGCAGATCCTCCTTAGGGGCTGGGGGCTACACCTTC. The encoded protein is CASRSSLGAGGYTF. The chain recombines TRBV6-6 with TRBJ1-2, with D perhaps TRBD1 (5 bases). In germline, CDR1 is MNHNY, CDR2 SVGAGI (reference sequence). The CDR3 length is 14 residues. Trimming cost V 6 bases and J 8 bases, with 19 bases left between them.